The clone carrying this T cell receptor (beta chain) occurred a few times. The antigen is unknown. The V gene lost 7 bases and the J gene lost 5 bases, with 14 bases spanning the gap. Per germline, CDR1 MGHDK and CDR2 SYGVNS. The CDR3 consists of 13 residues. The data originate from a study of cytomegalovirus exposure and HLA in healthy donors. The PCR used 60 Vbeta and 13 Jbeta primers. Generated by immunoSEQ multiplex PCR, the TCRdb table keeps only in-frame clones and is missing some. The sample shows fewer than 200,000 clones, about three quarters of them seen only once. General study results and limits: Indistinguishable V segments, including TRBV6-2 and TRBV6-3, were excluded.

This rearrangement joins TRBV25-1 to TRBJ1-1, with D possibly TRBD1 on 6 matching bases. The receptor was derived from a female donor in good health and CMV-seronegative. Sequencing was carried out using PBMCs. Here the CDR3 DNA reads TGTGCCAGCATTGGGTACAGGGTAACTGAAGCTTTCTTT. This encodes CASIGYRVTEAFF.